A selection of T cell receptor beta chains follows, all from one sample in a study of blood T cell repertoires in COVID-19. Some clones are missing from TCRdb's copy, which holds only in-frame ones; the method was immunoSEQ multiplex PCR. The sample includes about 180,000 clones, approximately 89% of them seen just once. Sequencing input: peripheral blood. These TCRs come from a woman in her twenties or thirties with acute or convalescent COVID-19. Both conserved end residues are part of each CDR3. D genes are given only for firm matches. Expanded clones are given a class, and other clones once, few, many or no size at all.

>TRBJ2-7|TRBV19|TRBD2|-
CASNHGGDEQYF
TGTGCCAGTAATCATGGGGGGGACGAGCAGTACTTC
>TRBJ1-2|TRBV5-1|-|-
CASSSGLYGYTF
TGCGCCAGCAGCTCCGGACTTTATGGCTACACCTTC
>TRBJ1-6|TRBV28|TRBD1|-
CASRPTGYNSPLHF
TGTGCCAGCAGACCGACAGGGTATAATTCACCCCTCCACTTT
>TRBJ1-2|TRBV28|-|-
CASSLKGYYGYTF
TGTGCCAGCAGTCTCAAGGGGTACTATGGCTACACCTTC
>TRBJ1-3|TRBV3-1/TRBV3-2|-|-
CASSQPGAGNTIYF
TGTGCCAGCAGCCAACCAGGGGCTGGAAACACCATATATTTT
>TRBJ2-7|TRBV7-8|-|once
CASSLLQGPYEQYF
TGTGCCAGCAGCTTACTCCAGGGCCCCTACGAGCAGTACTTC
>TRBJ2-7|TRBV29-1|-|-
CSVVILGGFYEQYF
TGCAGCGTTGTTATTTTGGGGGGATTCTACGAGCAGTACTTC
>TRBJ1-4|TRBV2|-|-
CATKPGRSNEKLFF
TGTGCCACTAAGCCGGGTCGATCCAATGAAAAACTGTTTTTT
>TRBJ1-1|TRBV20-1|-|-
CSAHDRPEAFF
TGCAGTGCACACGACAGGCCTGAAGCTTTCTTT
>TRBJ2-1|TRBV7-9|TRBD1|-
CASSVDTGEAIEQFF
TGTGCCAGCAGCGTAGACACAGGGGAAGCGATTGAGCAGTTCTTC
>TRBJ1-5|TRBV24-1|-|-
CATSDRNQPQHF
TGTGCCACCAGTGACAGGAATCAGCCCCAGCATTTT
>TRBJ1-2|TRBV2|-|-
CVSGETGGYTF
TGTGTCAGCGGGGAGACTGGTGGCTACACCTTC
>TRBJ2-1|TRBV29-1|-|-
CSDTSVKRGNEQFF
TGCAGCGATACTAGCGTCAAAAGGGGGAATGAGCAGTTCTTC
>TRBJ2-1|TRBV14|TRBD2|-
CASSQAAMPRLAEINEQFF
TGTGCCAGCAGCCAAGCAGCTATGCCGAGGCTAGCGGAAATCAATGAGCAGTTCTTC
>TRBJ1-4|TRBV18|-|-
CASSPLESSTNEKLFF
TGTGCCAGCTCACCACTGGAGTCCTCAACTAATGAAAAACTGTTTTTT
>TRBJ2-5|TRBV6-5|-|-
CASSYSRISKETQYF
TGTGCCAGCAGTTACTCGAGAATTAGTAAAGAGACCCAGTACTTC
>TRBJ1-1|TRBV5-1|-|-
CASSLDSRFSEAFF
TGCGCCAGCAGCTTGGACAGCAGGTTCTCTGAAGCTTTCTTT
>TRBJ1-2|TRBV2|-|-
CASGGRSYGYTF
TGTGCCAGCGGGGGGAGGTCTTATGGCTACACCTTC
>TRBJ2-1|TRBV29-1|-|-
CSVGAGGSSYNEQFF
TGCAGCGTGGGGGCAGGCGGGAGCTCCTACAATGAGCAGTTCTTC
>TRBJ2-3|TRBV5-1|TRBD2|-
CASATSGRSDTQYF
TGCGCCAGCGCTACTAGCGGGAGGTCGGATACGCAGTATTTT
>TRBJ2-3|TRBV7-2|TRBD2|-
CASSRGLAADTQYF
TGTGCCAGCAGCCGGGGACTAGCGGCAGATACGCAGTATTTT
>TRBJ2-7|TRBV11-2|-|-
CASSPEDYEQYF
TGTGCCAGCAGCCCCGAGGACTACGAGCAGTACTTC